These T cell receptor beta chains were read from a single sample in a study of technical replicates of blood from several donors. Libraries were prepared by immunoSEQ multiplex PCR; TCRdb keeps only in-frame clonotypes and omits some of them. Of approximately 81,000 clones in the sample, more than 80% were seen once. Sample: PBMCs. All receptors derive from a human donor in good health. Some clones in this sample may be carry-over from other donors' samples. Each CDR3 is given with its conserved first and last residue. D genes are given only for firm matches. The size field is filled for only some rows; it gives once, few, many or a size class.

clone size,D gene,J gene,V gene,CDR3 DNA,CDR3 protein
NA,TRBD1,TRBJ1-1,TRBV14,TGTGCCAGCAGCCTTGACAGGGGGCAGGCCACTGAAGCTTTCTTT,CASSLDRGQATEAFF
NA,NA,TRBJ1-1,TRBV4-2,TGTGCCAGCAGCCCACAAAACACTGAAGCTTTCTTT,CASSPQNTEAFF
NA,NA,TRBJ2-5,TRBV30,TGTGCCTGGAGTGTAGACGGGGTAGGGACCCAGTACTTC,CAWSVDGVGTQYF
few,NA,TRBJ1-5,TRBV29-1,TGCAGCGTTGCAGGGGATGGGCAACAGCCCCAGCATTTT,CSVAGDGQQPQHF
NA,NA,TRBJ2-5,TRBV29-1,TGCAGCGTTGAAGGAGTCGGCAGGGGAAAGGAAGAGACCCAGTACTTC,CSVEGVGRGKEETQYF
NA,NA,TRBJ1-2,TRBV5-1,TGCGCCAGCTCGGGGGGCGTCGGCTATGGCTACACCTTC,CASSGGVGYGYTF
NA,TRBD2,TRBJ2-5,TRBV28,TGTGCCAGCAGGGGAGGGACTAGGCAAGAGACCCAGTACTTC,CASRGGTRQETQYF
NA,NA,TRBJ1-4,TRBV7-2,TGTGCCAGCAGCCGGGGGTCCTATAATGAAAAACTGTTTTTT,CASSRGSYNEKLFF
many,NA,TRBJ1-2,TRBV30,TGTGCCGCCACTCAGTCGGGAAACTATGGCTACACCTTC,CAATQSGNYGYTF
NA,NA,TRBJ1-2,TRBV10-3,TGTGCCACCAACCCGACAGCTAACTATGGCTACACCTTC,CATNPTANYGYTF
NA,NA,TRBJ1-2,TRBV2,TGTGCCAGCAACCAGGGAAGGGACTATGGCTACACCTTC,CASNQGRDYGYTF
NA,NA,TRBJ1-2,TRBV27,TGTGCCAGCAGTTTTTCGGGGGGCCCTAACTATGGCTACACCTTC,CASSFSGGPNYGYTF
NA,TRBD2,TRBJ2-5,TRBV30,TGTGCCTGGAGCGGACTAGTCTTTCGAGAGACCCAGTACTTC,CAWSGLVFRETQYF
NA,TRBD1,TRBJ1-2,TRBV28,TGTGCCAGCAGTCCCGACAGGGGGTATGGCTACACCTTC,CASSPDRGYGYTF